These 15 T cell receptor beta chains came from one sample sequenced in a study of cytomegalovirus exposure and HLA in healthy donors. PCR used 60 Vbeta primers and 13 Jbeta primers. TCRdb's table, derived via immunoSEQ multiplex PCR, lists solely in-frame clones and lacks some. The sample contains approximately 110,000 clones, just over 15% of which appear only once. The sequenced sample was PBMCs. These TCRs come from a woman aged 18 to 35 in good health and CMV-seronegative.

This clone was found a few times. The J gene is TRBJ1-1, the V gene TRBV19, with 7 bases lining up with TRBD1. Germline loops: CDR1 LNHDA, CDR2 SQIVND (reference sequence). There are 13 residues in the CDR3. The V and J ends lost 5 bases and 4 bases, in that order; junction bases with no gene match: 4. Here the CDR3 reads CASSQDRTTEAFF. CDR3 DNA: TGTGCCAGTAGTCAGGACAGGACCACTGAAGCTTTCTTT.

This chain's CDR3 is CASSLEGSEQPQHF. The DNA for the CDR3 is TGTGCCAGCAGCTTAGAGGGTAGCGAGCAGCCCCAGCATTTT. The chain joins TRBV7-9 to TRBJ1-5; D uncertain. CDR3 size: 14 residues. V was clipped by 1 base and J by 7 bases, with 11 bases between them. The germline gives CDR1 SEHNR, CDR2 FQNEAQ (reference sequence).

The CDR3 bases are TGTGCCAGCAGTTACGCTAGGGGCTCTCCTACGGATGGCTACACCTTC. Encoded protein: CASSYARGSPTDGYTF. The chain employs TRBV28 and TRBJ1-2; TRBD1 is a possible D gene (5 bases). Per germline, CDR1 MDHEN and CDR2 SYDVKM. V lost 4 bases and J 6 bases, leaving 21 bases between the germline ends. The CDR3 length is 16 residues.

The gene calls are TRBV27 and TRBJ2-7; 10 nucleotides agree with TRBD2. The length of the CDR3 is 16 residues. Germline V gives CDR1 MNHEY, CDR2 SMNVEV (reference sequence). V was pared by 6 bases and J by 3 bases, with 11 bases of the junction left unmatched. CDR3 sequence (DNA): TGTGCCAGCAGCCCTTTGTCGGCTAGCGGGAGCTACGAGCAGTACTTC. Amino acids: CASSPLSASGSYEQYF.

This clone was recorded at least ten times. The V gene is TRBV7-2, the J gene TRBJ1-3; the D gene is possibly TRBD1 (5 bases). V shed 2 bases and J shed 4 bases, with 12 bases lying between them. Germline V CDR1 and CDR2: SGHTA, FQGNSA. This CDR3 is built from 15 residues. CDR3 sequence (DNA): TGTGCCAGCAGCTTAACCAGGGCCGGGGGAAACACCATATATTTT. It translates to CASSLTRAGGNTIYF. The whole variable domain, filled in from reference TRBV7-2 and TRBJ1-3, reads GAGVSQSPSNKVTEKGKDVELRCDPISGHTALYWYRQSLGQGLEFLIYFQGNSAPDKSGLPSDRFSAERTGGSVSTLTIQRTQQEDSAVYLCASSLTRAGGNTIYFGEGSWLTVV.

The V and J genes are TRBV27 and TRBJ1-1; D remains unclear. V lost 5 bases and J lost 1, with 8 bases in between. CDR1 and CDR2 from the germline V gene are MNHEY and SMNVEV (reference sequence). This CDR3 region has 13 residues. Written as DNA, the CDR3 is TGTGCCAGCAGTCCGGGTCAGAACACTGAAGCTTTCTTT. Encoded protein: CASSPGQNTEAFF.

The chain carries TRBV6-4 and TRBJ2-2, with TRBD2 identical over 8 bases. CDR1 and CDR2 from the germline V gene are MRHNA and SNTAGT. The V gene end was trimmed by 6 bases and the J gene end by 4 bases; junction bases not matched to a gene: 7. CDR3 length equals 15 residues. The CDR3 spells CASRPDGGVTGELFF. The CDR3 DNA sequence: TGTGCCAGCAGACCCGACGGGGGGGTCACCGGGGAGCTGTTTTTT.

V is TRBV19 and J is TRBJ1-2, with D perhaps matching TRBD1 (6 bases). The germline CDR1 and CDR2 sequences are LNHDA and SQIVND (reference sequence). This CDR3 is built from 14 residues. V was trimmed by 4 bases and J by 2 bases, leaving 11 bases between them. DNA of the CDR3: TGTGCCAGTAGTACACAGGGCCTCAACTATGGCTACACCTTC. This gives the protein CASSTQGLNYGYTF. Using reference TRBV19 and TRBJ1-2 for the parts outside the CDR3, the full variable domain is DGGITQSPKYLFRKEGQNVTLSCEQNLNHDAMYWYRQDPGQGLRLIYYSQIVNDFQKGDIAEGYSVSREKKESFPLTVTSAQKNPTAFYLCASSTQGLNYGYTFGSGTRLTVV.

In its sample, this clone was seen a few times. The chain carries TRBV28 and TRBJ2-2; 9 nucleotides match TRBD1. V lost 4 bases and J lost 4; bases outside the gene matches: 1. Germline CDR1 reads MDHEN; CDR2 reads SYDVKM. The CDR3 loop spans 14 amino acids. The CDR3 region is CASSSTGGTGELFF. The CDR3 DNA follows: TGTGCCAGCAGTTCGACAGGGGGCACCGGGGAGCTGTTTTTT.

This clone was found a few times. J is TRBJ2-1 and V is TRBV13, with 9 nucleotides matching TRBD2. Germline trimming cut 3 bases from V and 7 bases from J; bases unmatched to any gene: 7. Germline V CDR1 and CDR2: PRHDT, FYEKMQ (reference sequence). The CDR3 has 15 amino acids. Here the CDR3 reads CASSFPREGGNEQFF. As DNA, the CDR3 is TGTGCCAGCAGCTTCCCGCGGGAGGGTGGGAATGAGCAGTTCTTC.

This clone showed up just a few times. The DNA for the CDR3 is TGTGCCAGCAGTGATGGGGCCTCTAGCACAGATACGCAGTATTTT. Its translation: CASSDGASSTDTQYF. V and J are TRBV6-4 and TRBJ2-3, with D possibly being TRBD1 (5 bases). This CDR3 is 15 amino acids long. The V gene's germline CDR1 is MRHNA and CDR2 SNTAGT. Trimming pared 3 bases from V and 0 bases from J, leaving 10 bases between.

This sequence joins TRBV5-6 and TRBJ2-1; 7 nucleotides align to TRBD2. The CDR3 contains 15 residues. Germline loops: CDR1 SGHDT, CDR2 YYEEEE. V gave up 3 bases and J gave up 4 bases; unmatched junction bases: 7. The chain's CDR3 is CASSWISGVYNEQFF. The CDR3 DNA follows: TGTGCCAGCAGCTGGATCAGCGGGGTTTACAATGAGCAGTTCTTC.

This clone was seen a handful of times. The chain couples TRBV7-9 to TRBJ1-1, with D unresolved. The germline V and J ends were trimmed by 4 bases and 11 bases, with 5 bases remaining between them. CDR1 is SEHNR and CDR2 is FQNEAQ in the germline V gene (reference sequence). The CDR3 length is 9 residues. The CDR3: CASSSLAFF. The CDR3 nucleotides are TGTGCCAGCAGCTCACTCGCTTTCTTT. The full variable domain, completed using reference TRBV7-9 and TRBJ1-1, is DTGVSQNPRHKITKRGQNVTFRCDPISEHNRLYWYRQTLGQGPEFLTYFQNEAQLEKSRLLSDRFSAERPKGSFSTLEIQRTEQGDSAMYLCASSSLAFFGQGTRLTVV.

This clone was seen a handful of times. The CDR3 DNA reads as TGTGCCAGCAGCGTAGGCGGTGGGGGGACCTGGCGTGGCGAACTGTTTTTT. Protein sequence: CASSVGGGGTWRGELFF. The chain carries TRBV9 and TRBJ1-4, with D maybe TRBD1 (5 bases). Trimming pared 0 bases from V and 12 bases from J, leaving 24 bases between. Per the germline V gene, CDR1 is SGDLS and CDR2 is YYNGEE. This CDR3 is 17 amino acids long.

The V and J genes are TRBV9 and TRBJ2-7; D is unclear. V was clipped by 0 bases and J by 4 bases, with 5 bases between them. CDR1 SGDLS and CDR2 YYNGEE come from the germline V gene. The CDR3 spans 12 residues. CDR3 DNA: TGTGCCAGCAGCGTAGATCAGTACGAGCAGTACTTC. Its protein product is CASSVDQYEQYF.